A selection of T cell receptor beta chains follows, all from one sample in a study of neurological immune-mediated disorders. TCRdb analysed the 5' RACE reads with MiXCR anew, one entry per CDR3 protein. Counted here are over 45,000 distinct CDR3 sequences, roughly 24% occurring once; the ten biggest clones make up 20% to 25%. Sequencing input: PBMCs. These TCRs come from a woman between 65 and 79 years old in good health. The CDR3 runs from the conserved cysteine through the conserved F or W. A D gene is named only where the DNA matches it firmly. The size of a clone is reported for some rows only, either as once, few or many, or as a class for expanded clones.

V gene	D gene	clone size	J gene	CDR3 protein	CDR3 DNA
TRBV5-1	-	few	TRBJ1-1	CASASDLNTEAFF	TGCGCCAGTGCGAGTGATTTGAACACTGAAGCTTTCTTT
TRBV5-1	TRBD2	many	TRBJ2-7	CASSTSTSGSVSYEQYF	TGCGCCAGCAGCACCTCGACTAGCGGGTCGGTATCCTACGAGCAGTACTTC
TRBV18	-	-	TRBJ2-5	CASSPQEGETQYF	TGTGCCAGCTCACCCCAAGAAGGGGAGACCCAGTACTTC
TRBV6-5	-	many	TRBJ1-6	CASSALGPNSPLHF	TGTGCCAGCAGTGCTCTAGGTCCGAATTCACCCCTCCACTTT
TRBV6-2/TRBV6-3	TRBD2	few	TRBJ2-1	CASSPGGRELEQFF	TGTGCCAGCAGTCCGGGGGGGCGGGAGCTTGAGCAGTTCTTC
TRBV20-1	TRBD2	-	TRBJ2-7	CSARGGGLAESYSSYEQYF	TGCAGTGCTCGGGGGGGGGGACTAGCGGAGTCCTACAGCTCCTACGAGCAGTACTTC
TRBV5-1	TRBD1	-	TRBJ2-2	CANSLGQGANTGEPFF	TGCGCCAACAGCTTGGGACAGGGGGCGAACACCGGGGAGCCGTTTTTT
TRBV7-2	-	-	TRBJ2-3	CASSFTAPSSPQYF	TGTGCCAGCAGCTTCACGGCCCCTAGTTCGCCGCAATATTTT
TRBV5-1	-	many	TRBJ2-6	CASSLVPPSSGANVLTF	TGCGCCAGCAGCTTGGTACCCCCATCCTCTGGGGCCAACGTCCTGACTTTC
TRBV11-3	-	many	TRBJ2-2	CASSARTDTGELFF	TGTGCCAGCAGCGCAAGGACAGACACCGGGGAGCTGTTTTTT
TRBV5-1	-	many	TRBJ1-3	CASSLGATWGNTIYF	TGCGCCAGCAGCTTGGGAGCGACCTGGGGAAACACCATATATTTT
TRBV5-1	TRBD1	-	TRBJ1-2	CASSRAGQGSYGYTF	TGCGCCAGCAGCCGGGCCGGACAGGGGAGCTATGGCTACACCTTC
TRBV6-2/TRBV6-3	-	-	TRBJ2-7	CASTNTGLGSYEQYF	TGTGCCAGCACAAATACAGGGCTTGGCTCCTACGAGCAGTACTTC
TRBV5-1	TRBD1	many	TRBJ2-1	CASSSRDRGTDEQFF	TGCGCCAGCAGCTCCCGGGACAGGGGTACCGATGAGCAGTTCTTC
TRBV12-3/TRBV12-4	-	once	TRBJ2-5	CASSLMYGPGQTQYF	TGTGCCAGCAGTTTAATGTACGGCCCAGGGCAGACCCAGTACTTC
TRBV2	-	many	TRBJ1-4	CASSDRQGLEKLFF	TGTGCCAGCAGTGATCGGCAGGGGCTAGAAAAACTGTTTTTT
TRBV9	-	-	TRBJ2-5	CASSVDPPGTQETQYF	TGTGCCAGCAGCGTAGATCCACCCGGGACCCAAGAGACCCAGTACTTC
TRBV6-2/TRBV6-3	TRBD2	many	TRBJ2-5	CASSGLAGDRETQYF	TGTGCCAGCAGCGGACTAGCGGGAGATCGAGAGACCCAGTACTTC
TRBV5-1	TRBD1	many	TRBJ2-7	CASSLTGGLSYEQYF	TGCGCCAGCAGCCTGACAGGGGGTTTAAGCTACGAGCAGTACTTC
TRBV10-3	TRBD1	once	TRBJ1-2	CAIRSTGADGYTF	TGTGCCATCAGATCGACAGGGGCAGATGGCTACACCTTC
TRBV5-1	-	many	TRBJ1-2	CASSQQGLLGSYTF	TGCGCCAGCAGCCAGCAAGGGCTCCTAGGCAGCTACACCTTC
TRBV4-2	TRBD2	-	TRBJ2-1	CASSPRSGGEGEQFF	TGTGCCAGCAGCCCCCGTAGCGGGGGGGAGGGTGAGCAGTTCTTC
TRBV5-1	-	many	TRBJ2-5	CASSLARGMEETQYF	TGCGCCAGCAGCTTGGCCCGGGGGATGGAAGAGACCCAGTACTTC
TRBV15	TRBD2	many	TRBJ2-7	CATSSGFSYEQYF	TGTGCCACCTCTAGCGGGTTCTCCTACGAGCAGTACTTC
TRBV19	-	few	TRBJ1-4	CASSPRGRGNEKLFF	TGTGCCAGTAGTCCGCGGGGGCGCGGGAATGAAAAACTGTTTTTT
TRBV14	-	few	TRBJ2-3	CASSQPQGADTQYF	TGTGCCAGCAGCCAACCCCAGGGAGCAGATACGCAGTATTTT
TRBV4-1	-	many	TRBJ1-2	CASSQGIASYYGYTF	TGCGCCAGCAGCCAAGGGATAGCCTCGTACTATGGCTACACCTTC
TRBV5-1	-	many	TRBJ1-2	CASSLVLQGNYGYTF	TGCGCCAGCAGCTTGGTCCTCCAGGGGAACTATGGCTACACCTTC
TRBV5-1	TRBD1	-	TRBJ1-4	CASTRTGGLSGKLFF	TGCGCCAGCACCCGAACAGGGGGTCTGAGTGGAAAACTGTTTTTT
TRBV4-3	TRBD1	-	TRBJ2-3	CASSQDLDRGQGDTQYF	TGCGCCAGCAGCCAAGACCTAGACAGGGGGCAGGGGGATACGCAGTATTTT
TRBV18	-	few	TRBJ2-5	CASSLGVDQETQYF	TGTGCCAGCTCGCTGGGGGTAGACCAAGAGACCCAGTACTTC
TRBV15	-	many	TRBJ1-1	CATSSLGRMSTEAFF	TGTGCCACCAGCTCCTTAGGGAGGATGAGCACTGAAGCTTTCTTT
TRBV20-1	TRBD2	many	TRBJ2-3	CSAAERGGPDTQYF	TGCAGTGCTGCAGAGCGGGGGGGGCCAGATACGCAGTATTTT
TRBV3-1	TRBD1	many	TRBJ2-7	CASSQVQGAYEQYF	TGTGCCAGCAGCCAAGTTCAGGGGGCCTACGAGCAGTACTTC
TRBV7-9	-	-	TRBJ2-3	CASSTGSGGMTDTQYF	TGTGCCAGCAGCACAGGGTCGGGCGGGATGACAGATACGCAGTATTTT
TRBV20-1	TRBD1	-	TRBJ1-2	CSAREGGKDGYTF	TGCAGTGCTAGAGAAGGGGGCAAGGATGGCTACACCTTC
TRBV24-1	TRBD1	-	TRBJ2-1	CDTSDTRTGGNEQFF	TGTGACACCAGTGACACCAGGACAGGGGGAAATGAGCAGTTCTTC
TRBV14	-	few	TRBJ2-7	CASSGWGTGWYEQYF	TGTGCCAGCAGCGGATGGGGGACTGGATGGTACGAGCAGTACTTC
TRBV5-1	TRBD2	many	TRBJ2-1	CASSLGAGGLGYNEQFF	TGCGCCAGCAGCTTGGGGGCGGGAGGGCTTGGATACAATGAGCAGTTCTTC
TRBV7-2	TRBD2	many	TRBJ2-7	CASSLAGTSGSPYEQYF	TGTGCCAGCAGCTTAGCGGGGACTAGCGGGAGTCCCTACGAGCAGTACTTC
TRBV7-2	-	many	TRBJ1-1	CASSSRQSMNTEAFF	TGTGCCAGCAGCTCTCGACAGTCCATGAACACTGAAGCTTTCTTT
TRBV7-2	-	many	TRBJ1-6	CASSLSRHNSPLHF	TGTGCCAGCAGCTTGAGTCGTCATAATTCACCCCTCCACTTT
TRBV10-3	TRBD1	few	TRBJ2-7	CAIRGQGAYEQYF	TGTGCCATCAGGGGACAGGGGGCATACGAGCAGTACTTC
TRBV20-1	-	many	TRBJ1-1	CSGRDHTEAFF	TGCAGTGGAAGAGACCACACTGAAGCTTTCTTT
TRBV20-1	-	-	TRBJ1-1	CSAAREAMNTEAFF	TGCAGTGCTGCGCGGGAGGCGATGAACACTGAAGCTTTCTTT
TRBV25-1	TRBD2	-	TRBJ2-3	CASSLAGGRDTQYF	TGTGCCAGCAGTTTAGCGGGGGGGCGGGATACGCAGTATTTT
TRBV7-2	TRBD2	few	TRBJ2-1	CASSLGIGRVDNEQFF	TGTGCCAGCAGCTTAGGGATAGGGAGGGTTGACAATGAGCAGTTCTTC
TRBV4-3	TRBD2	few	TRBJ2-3	CASSQGIAGAGDTQYF	TGCGCCAGCAGCCAAGGGATCGCGGGAGCGGGAGATACGCAGTATTTT
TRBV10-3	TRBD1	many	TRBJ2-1	CAAGTGWNEQFF	TGTGCCGCCGGGACAGGGTGGAATGAGCAGTTCTTC
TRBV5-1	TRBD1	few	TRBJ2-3	CASSAGTVLTDTQYF	TGCGCCAGCAGCGCCGGGACAGTTCTCACAGATACGCAGTATTTT
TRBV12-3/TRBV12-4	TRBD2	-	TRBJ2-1	CASSLDAGRGGHNEQFF	TGTGCCAGCAGTTTAGATGCTGGGCGGGGGGGTCACAATGAGCAGTTCTTC
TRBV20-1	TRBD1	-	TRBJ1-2	CSAGQGNYGYTF	TGCAGTGCTGGACAGGGGAACTATGGCTACACCTTC
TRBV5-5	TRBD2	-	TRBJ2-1	CASSRTSGSGNEQFF	TGTGCCAGCAGCCGGACTAGCGGGAGTGGCAATGAGCAGTTCTTC
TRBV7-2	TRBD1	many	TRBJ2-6	CASSLTRGLGANVLTF	TGTGCCAGCAGCCTCACCAGGGGGCTTGGGGCCAACGTCCTGACTTTC
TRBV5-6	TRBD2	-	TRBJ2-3	CASSLLLAGAYTQYF	TGTGCCAGCAGCTTGCTACTAGCGGGGGCCTATACGCAGTATTTT